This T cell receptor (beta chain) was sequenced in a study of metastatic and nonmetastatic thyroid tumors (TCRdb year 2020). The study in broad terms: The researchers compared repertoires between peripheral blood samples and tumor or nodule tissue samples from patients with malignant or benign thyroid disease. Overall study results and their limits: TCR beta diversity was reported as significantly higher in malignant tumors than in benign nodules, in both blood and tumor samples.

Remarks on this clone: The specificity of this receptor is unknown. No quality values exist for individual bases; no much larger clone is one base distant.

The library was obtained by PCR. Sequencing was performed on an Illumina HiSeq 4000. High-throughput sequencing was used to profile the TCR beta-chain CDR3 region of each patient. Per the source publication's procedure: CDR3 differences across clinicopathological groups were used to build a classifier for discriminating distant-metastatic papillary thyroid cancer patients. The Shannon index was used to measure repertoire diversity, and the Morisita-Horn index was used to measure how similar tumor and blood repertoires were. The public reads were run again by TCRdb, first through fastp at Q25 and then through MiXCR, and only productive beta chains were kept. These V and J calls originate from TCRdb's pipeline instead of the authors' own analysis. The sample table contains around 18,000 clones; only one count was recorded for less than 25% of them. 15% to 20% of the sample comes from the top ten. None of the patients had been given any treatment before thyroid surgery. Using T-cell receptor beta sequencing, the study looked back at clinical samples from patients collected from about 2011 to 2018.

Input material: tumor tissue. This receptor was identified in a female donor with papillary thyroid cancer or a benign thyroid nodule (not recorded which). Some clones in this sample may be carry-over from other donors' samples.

The CDR3 corresponds to CASSLSRVSTDTQYF. The nucleotides are TGTGCCAGCAGCTTGTCGCGGGTTAGCACAGATACGCAGTATTTT. The chain is made from TRBV7-3 and TRBJ2-3; tentative D gene TRBD2, with 5 bases matching. Taken from the germline V gene, the CDR1 and CDR2 loops are SGHTA and FQGTGA. V is clipped by 3 bases and J by 0 bases, and the sequence between their germline boundaries is 10 bases long. The CDR3 goes from the cysteine to the phenylalanine over 15 residues. The only DNA kept is the CDR3, 45 bases in frame from the first base.